A selection of T cell receptor beta chains follows, all from one sample in a study of radiotherapy plus CTLA-4 blockade in lung cancer. Produced via immunoSEQ multiplex PCR; TCRdb's table is partial and in-frame only. This sample carries about 59,000 clones, less than 85% of them seen once, and the ten largest clones take about 3%. This specimen was peripheral blood, taken from a patient treated with radiotherapy plus ipilimumab. Receptors originate from a human donor with non-small cell lung cancer who had a complete response to radiotherapy plus ipilimumab. Both conserved end residues are part of each CDR3. The D gene is left open where the match is weak. Rows give clone size only sometimes, using once, few, many, or a class for an expanded clone.

d_call	v_call	j_call	clone_size	cdr3_aa	cdr3_nt
TRBD2	TRBV4-2	TRBJ2-7	-	CASSQEPTSGRAYEQYF	TGTGCCAGCAGCCAAGAACCCACTAGCGGGAGGGCCTACGAGCAGTACTTC
-	TRBV15	TRBJ1-2	-	CATSPGEAYGYTF	TGTGCCACCAGCCCGGGAGAGGCATATGGCTACACCTTC
-	TRBV6-5	TRBJ1-2	few	CASSYSRGSGYTF	TGTGCCAGCAGTTACTCAAGGGGGTCTGGCTACACCTTC
-	TRBV15	TRBJ1-5	-	CATSRGGEYNQPQHF	TGTGCCACCAGCAGAGGGGGGGAGTACAATCAGCCCCAGCATTTT
TRBD2	TRBV15	TRBJ2-1	-	CATSRGGTSRYNEQFF	TGTGCCACCAGCAGAGGTGGGACTAGCAGGTACAATGAGCAGTTCTTC
-	TRBV6-1	TRBJ2-7	-	CASSERPGYYEQYF	TGTGCCAGCAGTGAAAGGCCAGGGTACTACGAGCAGTACTTC
TRBD2	TRBV27	TRBJ2-3	few	CARGGASGSSTDTQYF	TGTGCCAGGGGGGGGGCTAGCGGGAGTAGCACAGATACGCAGTATTTT
-	TRBV6-4	TRBJ1-5	-	CASSYDRTYSNQPQHF	TGTGCCAGCAGTTATGACAGGACATATAGCAATCAGCCCCAGCATTTT
TRBD1	TRBV4-1	TRBJ1-4	few	CASSRQGPPTNEKLFF	TGCGCCAGCAGCCGACAGGGGCCACCAACTAATGAAAAACTGTTTTTT
-	TRBV2	TRBJ2-6	-	CASRVTRDLGSGANVLTF	TGTGCCAGCAGGGTAACACGGGATCTAGGGTCTGGGGCCAACGTCCTGACTTTC
-	TRBV6-5	TRBJ1-1	-	CASSLRGTEAFF	TGTGCCAGCAGTCTCCGGGGCACTGAAGCTTTCTTT
TRBD1	TRBV4-3	TRBJ1-2	-	CASSQEQGNGYTF	TGCGCCAGCAGCCAAGAACAGGGGAATGGCTACACCTTC
-	TRBV30	TRBJ1-1	many	CAWRTRPNTEAFF	TGTGCCTGGAGGACACGGCCGAACACTGAAGCTTTCTTT
TRBD2	TRBV6-6	TRBJ2-7	-	CASSSGGNYEQYF	TGTGCCAGCAGTAGCGGGGGGAACTACGAGCAGTACTTC
TRBD1	TRBV15	TRBJ2-1	-	CATSRGQGANEQFF	TGTGCCACCAGCAGAGGGCAGGGGGCAAATGAGCAGTTCTTC
TRBD1	TRBV27	TRBJ2-7	once	CASSFDTGGEQYF	TGTGCCAGCAGTTTTGACACAGGGGGCGAGCAGTACTTC
TRBD2	TRBV10-3	TRBJ2-5	few	CAISGRETSGLFFQETQYF	TGTGCCATCAGTGGGCGGGAGACTAGCGGCTTATTTTTCCAAGAGACCCAGTACTTC
-	TRBV4-1	TRBJ2-3	-	CASSQYFSGTSTDTQYF	TGCGCCAGCAGCCAGTACTTTAGCGGAACAAGCACAGATACGCAGTATTTT
-	TRBV11-2	TRBJ2-1	-	CASSYSSYNEQFF	TGTGCCAGCAGCTACAGCTCCTACAATGAGCAGTTCTTC
TRBD1	TRBV19	TRBJ1-5	-	CASSIYPTGRNQPQHF	TGTGCCAGTAGTATTTACCCGACAGGGAGGAATCAGCCCCAGCATTTT
TRBD2	TRBV7-8	TRBJ2-3	-	CASSLSSGGSRAADTQYF	TGTGCCAGCAGCCTCTCTAGCGGGGGGTCCCGGGCCGCAGATACGCAGTATTTT
TRBD1	TRBV19	TRBJ2-5	-	CASSAGQVAGTQYF	TGTGCCAGTAGTGCCGGACAGGTCGCCGGGACCCAGTACTTC
TRBD1	TRBV28	TRBJ2-7	few	CASRRIQGAQQYF	TGTGCCAGCAGGAGGATACAGGGGGCCCAGCAGTACTTC